Listed here are 31 T cell receptor beta chains from one sample, sequenced in a study of tumor-infiltrating lymphocytes in primary liver carcinoma. Reverse transcription of about 0.5 ug total RNA with a constant-region primer produced TCR beta cDNA. Slightly modified ARM-PCR with three nested multiplex PCR rounds yielded TCR beta libraries. Running approximately 10 cycles apiece, the first two PCR rounds relied on TRBV1-TRBV30 forward primers together with a C-beta reverse primer. MiXCR, applied by TCRdb to the multiplex PCR reads, yields one record per CDR3 protein. The sample contains 99,000 or so distinct CDR3 sequences, roughly 80% of which appear only once. Bulk tissue was left unsorted, and RNA and DNA were co-extracted from about 20-30 mg of it. Sequenced: liver tumor tissue from sampling region 3. The subset here: tumor region T3, left-lateral pole. The receptors here all came from a middle-aged man with primary liver carcinoma and hepatitis B virus infection.

Points on this clonotype: Compared with germline, one end of the junction differs, possibly owing to a read error. V is TRBV4-2 and J is TRBJ2-7; possible D gene TRBD2, 6 bases. This CDR3 contains 15 residues. Germline V lookup: CDR1 LGHNA, CDR2 YNFKEQ. CDR3: CASSQEGGSSYKQYF. The CDR3 DNA sequence: TGTGCCAGCAGCCAAGAGGGAGGTAGCTCCTACAAGCAGTACTTC.

A note on this clonotype: This likely comes from a read error, as the CDR3 has no conserved phenylalanine or tryptophan at its end. This chain links TRBV12-3 or TRBV12-4 with TRBJ1-5, with D unresolved. This CDR3 is 13 amino acids long. The CDR3 loop reads CANSLTRDQPQHL. The CDR3 bases are TGTGCCAACAGTTTAACCCGGGATCAGCCCCAGCATCTT.

Note on this clonotype: The junction does not match germline at one end; this may be a read error. This sequence joins TRBV5-4 and TRBJ2-7; 9 bases line up with TRBD2. The CDR3 covers 17 residues. CDR1 is SGHNT and CDR2 is YYREEE in the germline V gene (reference sequence). CDR3 in DNA: TGCACCAGCAGCGGGGGGCCGGGAGCGGACAACACCTACGAGCAGTACTTC. This sequence encodes CTSSGGPGADNTYEQYF.

Of note for this clonotype: A read error is likely, as this CDR3 ends without the conserved phenylalanine or tryptophan. This rearrangement joins TRBV5-4 to TRBJ2-3; D might be TRBD2 (5 bases). The germline V gene has CDR1 SGHNT and CDR2 YYREEE (reference sequence). The CDR3 runs to 15 residues. In DNA form, the CDR3 reads TGTGCCAGCAACTTGGGGAGCCCGAACATGGATACGCAGTATTCT. Amino acids: CASNLGSPNMDTQYS.

On this clonotype: A much larger clone is a single base away; this may be a read error. This chain links TRBV13 with TRBJ2-1; the match to TRBD2 covers 8 bases. Germline V lookup: CDR1 PRHDT, CDR2 FYEKMQ (reference sequence). V lost 2 bases, J lost 1 base, and 4 bases stayed unmatched. The CDR3 runs to 16 residues. CDR3 sequence (DNA): TGTGCCAGCAGCTTACCAGCGGGAGTATCCTACAATGAGCAGTTCTTC. This codes for CASSLPAGVSYNEQFF.

Notes on this clonotype: Relative to the germline gene, one junction end is altered; a read error may explain this. The chain couples TRBV4-1 to TRBJ2-7; D ambiguous. CDR3 size: 13 residues. Germline V lookup: CDR1 MGHRA, CDR2 YSYEKL. CDR3 loop: CACSQDSQDEQYF. CDR3 DNA sequence: TGCGCCTGCAGCCAAGATAGTCAGGACGAGCAGTACTTC.

In the case of this clonotype: At one end, the junction sequence differs from germline, possibly due to a read error. V usage is TRBV6-1 and J usage is TRBJ2-2; D tentatively reads TRBD1 or TRBD2 (5 bases each). Germline V gene lookup returns CDR1 MNHNS and CDR2 SASEGT. The CDR3 runs to 18 residues. CDR3 sequence: CASSKALLGEANNGELFF. For the CDR3, the DNA is TGTGCCAGCAGTAAAGCGCTTCTAGGGGAAGCGAACAACGGGGAACTGTTTTTT.

The gene calls are TRBV7-3 and TRBJ2-3; possibly TRBD1 or TRBD2 for D (5 bases each). V gave up 10 bases and J gave up 0 bases, with 17 bases separating them. The CDR3 extends over 15 amino acids. Germline loops: CDR1 SGHTA, CDR2 FQGTGA. The CDR3 protein is CATSLGAFSTDTQYF. The CDR3 nucleotides read TGTGCCACCAGTCTCGGGGCTTTTAGCACAGATACGCAGTATTTT.

The chain couples TRBV29-1 to TRBJ2-7; D is ambiguous. The V and J ends lost 7 bases and 8 bases respectively, with 18 bases between them. Per germline, CDR1 SQVTM and CDR2 ANQGSEA. The CDR3 consists of 12 residues. CDR3 sequence (DNA): TGCAGCGCGGCTTGGGATAATCACAAGCAGTACTTC. Its protein is CSAAWDNHKQYF.

Points on this clonotype: One end of the junction varies from germline; a read error may be responsible. V and J are TRBV12-3 or TRBV12-4 and TRBJ2-6; D call uncertain. This CDR3 has 13 amino acids. This CDR3 reads CASNISGANVLTF. The CDR3 DNA is TGTGCCAGCAACATCTCTGGTGCCAACGTCCTGACTTTC.

Concerning this clonotype itself: Its ends do not fully match the called genes, so a read error is possible. This chain joins TRBV11-2 and TRBJ2-7; 7 bases line up with TRBD2. This CDR3 contains 18 residues. Germline V gene sequence: CDR1 SGHAT, CDR2 FQNNGV. The CDR3 nucleotides read TGTGCCAGCAGCTTAGGTAGTGGGAGGGCCCGTTTCACCTATGAGCAGTACTTC. This sequence encodes CASSLGSGRARFTYEQYF. Using reference TRBV11-2 and TRBJ2-7 for the parts outside the CDR3, the full variable domain is EAGVAQSPRYKIIEKRQSVAFWCNPISGHATLYWYQQILGQGPKLLIQFQNNGVVDDSQLPKDRFSAERLKGVDSTLKIQPAKLEDSAVYLCASSLGSGRARFTYEQYFGPGTRLTVT.

A remark on this clonotype: Germline and junction disagree at one end, which may indicate a read error. The genes are TRBV4-2 and TRBJ2-1; D remains unclear. Germline V gene sequence: CDR1 LGHNA, CDR2 YNFKEQ. The CDR3 is made up of 15 amino acids. The CDR3 reads CTSSQELQTNNEQFF. The CDR3 DNA reads as TGTACCAGCAGCCAGGAATTGCAGACAAATAATGAGCAGTTCTTC.

A word on this clonotype: A much larger clone differs from this one at a single base, so this may be a read error. The gene calls are TRBV7-9 and TRBJ2-7; 12 bases line up with TRBD2. This CDR3 is built from 16 residues. Germline CDR1 and CDR2: SEHNR and FQNEAQ (reference sequence). The CDR3 is CAISLTTTSGRNEQYF. The DNA of the CDR3 is TGTGCCATCAGCTTAACGACGACTAGCGGGAGAAACGAGCAGTACTTC.

This clonotype was seen repeatedly, ten times or more. This chain uses TRBV7-9 with TRBJ1-2, with 8 bases lining up with TRBD1. The CDR3 is made up of 15 amino acids. CDR1 is SEHNR and CDR2 is FQNEAQ in the germline V gene (reference sequence). The V gene end was trimmed by 5 bases and the J gene end by 2 bases; junction bases not matched to a gene: 7. As DNA, the CDR3 is TGTGCCAGCAGCGACGACCGACAGGGGAACTATGGCTACACCTTC. This gives the protein CASSDDRQGNYGYTF.

The chain uses TRBV12-3 or TRBV12-4 and TRBJ1-4; possibly TRBD1 for D (5 bases). V dropped 7 bases and J dropped 6 bases, with 21 bases sitting between them. This CDR3 contains 16 residues. The CDR3 reads CASNYQWGTPDEKLFF. Written as DNA, the CDR3 is TGTGCCAGCAATTACCAATGGGGGACCCCTGATGAAAAACTGTTTTTT.

With regard to this clonotype: Germline is not matched at one junction end, which may reflect a read error. The CDR3 is CAISQVVYSYDQYF. The CDR3 nucleotides read TGCGCCATCAGCCAAGTGGTCTACTCCTACGATCAGTACTTC. The rearrangement uses TRBV4-1 and TRBJ2-7; no definite D call. The CDR3 contains 14 residues. Germline CDR1 is MGHRA and CDR2 is YSYEKL.

With respect to this clonotype: Given a much more abundant clone one base away, this may be a read error. The chain has TRBV7-9 and TRBJ1-1; unclear D gene. V was trimmed by 6 bases and J by 1 base, leaving 9 bases between them. This CDR3 spans 13 amino acids. Germline assignment: CDR1 SEHNR and CDR2 FQNEAQ (reference sequence). The CDR3 here is CASRSDKNTEAFF. CDR3 sequence (DNA): TGTGCCAGCAGATCCGACAAGAACACTGAAGCTTTCTTT.

This clonotype was observed a few times. J is TRBJ1-1 and V is TRBV19, with TRBD1 matching over 7 bases. CDR3 length: 15 amino acids. The V gene end was trimmed by 6 bases and the J gene end by 11 bases; junction bases not matched to a gene: 18. Germline CDR1 is LNHDA and CDR2 is SQIVND (reference sequence). DNA of the CDR3: TGTGCCAGTAGCCCGGGACAGCTTGGGGGAACATCGGCTTTCTTT. Protein sequence: CASSPGQLGGTSAFF.

Note on this clonotype: The missing conserved phenylalanine or tryptophan at the end of this CDR3 makes a read error likely. This chain uses TRBV29-1 with TRBJ2-1; D is possibly TRBD2 (6 bases). Germline CDR1 reads SQVTM; CDR2 reads ANQGSEA. V dropped 7 bases and J dropped 10 bases, with 20 bases sitting between them. The CDR3 extends over 13 amino acids. CDR3 in DNA: TGCAGCGAGGCCCGGGACTTCACGAGGGAGCAGTTCTTA. As protein: CSEARDFTREQFL.

Points on this clonotype: A junction boundary mismatches the germline segment, possibly from a read error. The gene calls are TRBV4-3 and TRBJ2-1; D uncertain. The germline V gene encodes CDR1 LGHNA and CDR2 YSLEER. This CDR3 region has 15 residues. The CDR3 DNA reads as TGCACCAGCAGCCAAGATAGAGCTAGTGGATTTGAGCAGTTCTTC. Translation: CTSSQDRASGFEQFF.

Comments on this clonotype: One end of the junction fails to match germline, which may point to a read error. The J gene is TRBJ2-7, the V gene TRBV6-2 or TRBV6-3; maybe TRBD2 (5 bases). The CDR3 is 14 residues long. Germline CDR1 is MNHEY and CDR2 is SVGEGT. CDR3 sequence reads: CASGLWAGPYEQYF. As DNA, the CDR3 is TGTGCCAGTGGTCTCTGGGCGGGTCCCTACGAGCAATACTTC.

Worth noting for this clonotype: A read error may produce the germline difference seen at one junction end. The gene calls are TRBV11-1 and TRBJ2-4; TRBD2 matches 7 bases. The J call may be in error: the DNA end matches TRBJ2-1 better. The CDR3 covers 17 residues. CDR1 is SGHAT and CDR2 is FQDESV in the germline V gene (reference sequence). The chain's CDR3 is CANSFPGTNWTKNIQFF. The DNA for the CDR3 is TGTGCCAACAGCTTTCCCGGGACTAACTGGACCAAAAACATTCAGTTCTTC.

This clonotype has only a few counts. This could be a read error, since a much larger clone is one nucleotide away. V usage is TRBV28 and J usage is TRBJ1-2; D uncertain. Per the germline V gene, CDR1 is MDHEN and CDR2 is SYDVKM. This CDR3 region has 15 residues. The CDR3: CVSSTLSESNYGYTF. The CDR3 region has the DNA TGTGTCAGCAGCACTCTATCTGAAAGTAACTATGGCTACACCTTC.

In its sample, this clonotype was seen once. The junction differs from germline at one of its ends, possibly a read error. The rearrangement joins TRBV6-1 to TRBJ2-7; D is perhaps TRBD2 (6 bases). CDR1 is MNHNS, CDR2 SASEGT, per germline. The CDR3 is 13 residues long. The CDR3 loop reads CASSESGYYEQHF. In DNA, the CDR3 is TGTGCCAGTAGTGAGAGCGGGTACTACGAGCAGCACTTC.

About this clonotype itself: One end of the junction fails to match germline, which may point to a read error. This chain joins TRBV5-6 and TRBJ2-2, with 7 positions matching TRBD1. Per germline, CDR1 SGHDT and CDR2 YYEEEE. CDR3 length: 15 amino acids. The CDR3 protein is CACNWGQTNTGELFF. The CDR3, as DNA: TGTGCCTGCAACTGGGGACAGACGAACACCGGGGAACTGTTTTTT.

About this clonotype itself: The CDR3 ends on some other residue instead of the conserved phenylalanine or tryptophan, so this is likely a read error. It is unclear where the CDR3 begins or ends on the DNA, so no DNA is shown, and the CDR3 is as TCRdb lists it. This chain uses TRBV6-2 or TRBV6-3 with TRBJ2-1; the table gives TRBD2 as D, unverified against the DNA. Germline lookup yields CDR1 MNHEY and CDR2 SVGEGT. The CDR3 is made up of 14 amino acids, end residues included. CDR3 amino acids: CASCSDATSHEQFL.

On this clonotype: The missing conserved phenylalanine or tryptophan at the end of this CDR3 makes a read error likely. The rearrangement uses TRBV29-1 and TRBJ2-5, with 12 nucleotides matching TRBD2. Germline V CDR1 and CDR2: SQVTM, ANQGSEA. This CDR3 has 15 amino acids. The ends lost 5 bases at V and 4 bases at J; junction bases unmatched: 8. This CDR3 reads CSVQTSGSWAETQYL. The CDR3 DNA follows: TGCAGCGTTCAGACTAGCGGGAGCTGGGCAGAGACCCAGTACTTA.

To note about this clonotype: A much larger clone sits a single nucleotide away, making a read error possible. J is TRBJ2-4 and V is TRBV21-1; the table's D call TRBD2 went unverified against the DNA. TRBV21-1 is an annotated pseudogene. The CDR3 is 17 amino acids. The CDR3 nucleotides read TGTGTCAGCAGCAACACGGTTCCTAGCGGGAGAGGAGACATTCAGTACTTC. Amino acid sequence: CVSSNTVPSGRGDIQYF.

The chain uses TRBV30 and TRBJ1-2, with 8 bases lining up with TRBD1. V gave up 6 bases and J gave up 10 bases; unmatched junction bases: 19. CDR1 GTSNPN and CDR2 SVGIG come from the germline V gene (reference sequence). The CDR3 extends over 15 amino acids. In nucleotides, the CDR3 is TGTGCCTGCACCGGCTGGACAGGGTCGGTGGACGTCTACACCTTC. As protein: CACTGWTGSVDVYTF.

About this clonotype: The DNA is left out, because the CDR3 cannot be placed on it with certainty; the CDR3 is given as TCRdb lists it. V usage is TRBV29-1 and J usage is TRBJ1-2; TRBD1 reflects the table's D call only, with no check against the DNA. Ends included, the CDR3 has 12 residues. Germline CDR1 and CDR2: SQVTM and ANQGSEA. The chain's CDR3 is CSTGQRNYGCTF.

Regarding this clonotype: A much larger clone lies one base from this, so it may be a read error. The gene calls are TRBV10-3 and TRBJ1-2, with TRBD1 identical over 7 bases. The length of the CDR3 is 13 residues. Germline V gene lookup returns CDR1 ENHRY and CDR2 SYGVKD. J gave up 6 bases and V 8 bases, and 9 bases lay outside the gene matches. CDR3 DNA: TGTGCCATCCAACCTTGGGACAGTAATGGCTACACCTTC. Translation gives CAIQPWDSNGYTF.